This TCR beta chain came from a study of cytomegalovirus exposure and HLA in healthy donors. Study-level results: Later analysis identified several of the most significant clusters that appeared linked to common viral pathogens. Available immune exposure information covered CMV serostatus only.

In the case of this clone: Its cognate antigen is unknown.

Primers included in the PCR were 60 Vbeta and 13 Jbeta primers. The data were produced by immunoSEQ multiplex PCR, yet TCRdb's version contains in-frame clones alone and is incomplete. The sample lists around 210,000 clones; roughly 78% were seen once. Germline V gene data show CDR1 as SEHNR and CDR2 as FQNEAQ (reference sequence). Germline trimming cut 3 bases from V and 5 bases from J; bases unmatched to any gene: 12. This CDR3 has 16 residues. The sequencing sample was made of PBMCs. The source of this sequence is a boy under 18 in good health and CMV-seronegative. This chain links TRBV7-9 with TRBJ1-1, with 7 positions matching TRBD1. In DNA, the CDR3 is TGTGCCAGCAGCTTGCTTAGACAGGGTCTGATGACTGAAGCTTTCTTT. Translating it yields CASSLLRQGLMTEAFF.